The clone carrying this T cell receptor beta chain was seen only a few times. Antigen unknown. The source of the sample is a study of human T cells and chemical hapten exposure. At the level of the study: Patients had diphenylcyclopropenone applied to the scalp weekly throughout the approximately 22-week study.

From germline, CDR1 is SGHNT and CDR2 YYREEE (reference sequence). V was clipped by 4 bases and J by 2 bases; unmatched bases: 8. This CDR3 spans 16 amino acids. TCRdb used MiXCR to reprocess the RACE reads, holding one entry per CDR3 protein. The table lists around 380,000 distinct CDR3 sequences, 4.8% of them singletons. Time point specified: patch test 1, 2 weeks after DPC sensitization. Specified treatment: therapeutic diphenylcyclopropenone sensitization with weekly scalp DPC. General study findings and limits: Expanded TCRs produced significantly more large CDR3 similarity clusters than controls did. Patch test scores rose with PT1 expanded TCR counts, a positive correlation.

This TCR was sampled from a woman in her 50s with alopecia areata. Some clones in this sample may be carry-over from other donors' samples. V and J are TRBV5-4 and TRBJ2-3, with 9 bases aligning to TRBD1. This specimen consisted of whole blood, obtained in connection with sensitization to the hapten diphenylcyclopropenone (DPC). CDR3 residues: CASSRTGTGPTDTQYF. The CDR3 DNA sequence: TGTGCCAGCAGCCGAACCGGGACAGGGCCCACAGATACGCAGTATTTT.